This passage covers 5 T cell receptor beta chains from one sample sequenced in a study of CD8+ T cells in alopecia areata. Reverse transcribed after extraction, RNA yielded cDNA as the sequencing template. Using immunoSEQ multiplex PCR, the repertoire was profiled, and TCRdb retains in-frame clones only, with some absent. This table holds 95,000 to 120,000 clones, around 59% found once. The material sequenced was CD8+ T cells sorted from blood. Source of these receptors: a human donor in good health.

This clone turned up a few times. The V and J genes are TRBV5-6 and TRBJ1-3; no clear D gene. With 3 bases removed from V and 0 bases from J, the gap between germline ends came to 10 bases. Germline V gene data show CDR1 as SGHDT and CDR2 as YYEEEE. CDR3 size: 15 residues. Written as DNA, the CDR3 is TGTGCCAGCAGCTACGGGTCCTACTCTGGAAACACCATATATTTT. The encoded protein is CASSYGSYSGNTIYF.

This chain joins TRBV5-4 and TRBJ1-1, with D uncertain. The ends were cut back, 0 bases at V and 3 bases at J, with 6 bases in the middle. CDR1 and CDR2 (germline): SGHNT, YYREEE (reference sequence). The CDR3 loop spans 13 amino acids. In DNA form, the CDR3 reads TGTGCCAGCAGCTTGGGTCCCGACACTGAAGCTTTCTTT. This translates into CASSLGPDTEAFF. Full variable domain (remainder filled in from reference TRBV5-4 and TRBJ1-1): ETGVTQSPTHLIKTRGQQVTLRCSSQSGHNTVSWYQQALGQGPQFIFQYYREEENGRGNFPPRFSGLQFPNYSSELNVNALELDDSALYLCASSLGPDTEAFFGQGTRLTVV.

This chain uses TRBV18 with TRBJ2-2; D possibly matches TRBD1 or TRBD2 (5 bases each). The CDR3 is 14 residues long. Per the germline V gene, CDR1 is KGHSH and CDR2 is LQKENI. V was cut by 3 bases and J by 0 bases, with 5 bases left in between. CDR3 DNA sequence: TGTGCCAGCTCACCGGGGGCGAACACCGGGGAGCTGTTTTTT. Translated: CASSPGANTGELFF. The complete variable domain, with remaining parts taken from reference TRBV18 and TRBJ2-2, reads NAGVMQNPRHLVRRRGQEARLRCSPMKGHSHVYWYRQLPEEGLKFMVYLQKENIIDESGMPKERFSAEFPKEGPSILRIQQVVRGDSAAYFCASSPGANTGELFFGEGSRLTVL.

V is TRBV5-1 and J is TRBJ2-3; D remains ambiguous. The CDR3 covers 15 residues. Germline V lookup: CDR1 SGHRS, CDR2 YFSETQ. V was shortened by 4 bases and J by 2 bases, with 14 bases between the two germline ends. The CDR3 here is CASSQINRVTDTQYF. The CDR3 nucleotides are TGCGCCAGCAGCCAGATTAACAGAGTCACAGATACGCAGTATTTT.

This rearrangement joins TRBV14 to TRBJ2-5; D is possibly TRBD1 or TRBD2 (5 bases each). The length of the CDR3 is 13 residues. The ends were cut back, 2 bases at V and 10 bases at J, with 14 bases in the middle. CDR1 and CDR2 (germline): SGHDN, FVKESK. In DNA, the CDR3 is TGTGCCAGCAGCCAAAATCCGGCGAGGGGCCAGTACTTC. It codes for CASSQNPARGQYF.